This T cell receptor (beta chain) emerged from a study of T-cell memory formation after mild COVID-19. Study results and caveats: SARS-CoV-2 specificity of second-wave clones peaking day 37 was unconfirmed.

TCRdb reanalysed the 5' RACE reads using MiXCR and keeps one entry per CDR3 protein. The repertoire holds roughly 240,000 distinct CDR3 sequences, with approximately 15% as singletons. As concerns this clonotype: The antigen remains unidentified.

This CDR3 contains 15 residues. V dropped 0 bases and J dropped 3 bases, with 9 bases sitting between them. Germline loops: CDR1 LGHNA, CDR2 YSLEER. The source of this sequence is an adult woman who had mild COVID-19 (a few samples of this study predate the infection). Cell type and time point are not known. V and J are TRBV4-3 and TRBJ1-5; D is undetermined. The source material was PBMCs or a T cell subset sorted from them (not recorded which). The CDR3 loop is CASSQDRGINQPQHF. Written as DNA, the CDR3 is TGCGCCAGCAGCCAAGATCGAGGAATCAATCAGCCCCAGCATTTT.